Included here is one TCR beta chain sequence, with context. Its antigen remains unidentified. Peripheral blood, about 10 milliliters per donor, was collected. The sample originates from a study of blood T cells in healthy people across ages. Findings and limits, study-wide: There was a strong correlation between TCR beta diversity and naive T cell percentage. The CMV status of each donor remained undetermined, and this could have confounded shifts in expanded clonotypes. The fall in TCR beta diversity per million T cells was roughly linear with age.

Germline CDR1 reads MDHEN; CDR2 reads SYDVKM. The CDR3 covers 16 residues. J lost 1 base, V lost 10 bases, and 15 bases had no gene match. The second PCR ran roughly 6 to 11 cycles with a sample-barcoded 5' primer and J-beta primers. TCRdb called the 5' RACE reads again in MiXCR, with one record for every CDR3 protein. This table has about 670,000 distinct CDR3 sequences, roughly 41% appearing once. The chain has TRBV28 and TRBJ2-5; 7 positions agree with TRBD1. The origin of this receptor is an elderly man in good health. Material: blood. In DNA, the CDR3 is TGTGCCACCACTATGCAAGGGGGCGTAGGCCAAGAGACCCAGTACTTC. Amino acids: CATTMQGGVGQETQYF.